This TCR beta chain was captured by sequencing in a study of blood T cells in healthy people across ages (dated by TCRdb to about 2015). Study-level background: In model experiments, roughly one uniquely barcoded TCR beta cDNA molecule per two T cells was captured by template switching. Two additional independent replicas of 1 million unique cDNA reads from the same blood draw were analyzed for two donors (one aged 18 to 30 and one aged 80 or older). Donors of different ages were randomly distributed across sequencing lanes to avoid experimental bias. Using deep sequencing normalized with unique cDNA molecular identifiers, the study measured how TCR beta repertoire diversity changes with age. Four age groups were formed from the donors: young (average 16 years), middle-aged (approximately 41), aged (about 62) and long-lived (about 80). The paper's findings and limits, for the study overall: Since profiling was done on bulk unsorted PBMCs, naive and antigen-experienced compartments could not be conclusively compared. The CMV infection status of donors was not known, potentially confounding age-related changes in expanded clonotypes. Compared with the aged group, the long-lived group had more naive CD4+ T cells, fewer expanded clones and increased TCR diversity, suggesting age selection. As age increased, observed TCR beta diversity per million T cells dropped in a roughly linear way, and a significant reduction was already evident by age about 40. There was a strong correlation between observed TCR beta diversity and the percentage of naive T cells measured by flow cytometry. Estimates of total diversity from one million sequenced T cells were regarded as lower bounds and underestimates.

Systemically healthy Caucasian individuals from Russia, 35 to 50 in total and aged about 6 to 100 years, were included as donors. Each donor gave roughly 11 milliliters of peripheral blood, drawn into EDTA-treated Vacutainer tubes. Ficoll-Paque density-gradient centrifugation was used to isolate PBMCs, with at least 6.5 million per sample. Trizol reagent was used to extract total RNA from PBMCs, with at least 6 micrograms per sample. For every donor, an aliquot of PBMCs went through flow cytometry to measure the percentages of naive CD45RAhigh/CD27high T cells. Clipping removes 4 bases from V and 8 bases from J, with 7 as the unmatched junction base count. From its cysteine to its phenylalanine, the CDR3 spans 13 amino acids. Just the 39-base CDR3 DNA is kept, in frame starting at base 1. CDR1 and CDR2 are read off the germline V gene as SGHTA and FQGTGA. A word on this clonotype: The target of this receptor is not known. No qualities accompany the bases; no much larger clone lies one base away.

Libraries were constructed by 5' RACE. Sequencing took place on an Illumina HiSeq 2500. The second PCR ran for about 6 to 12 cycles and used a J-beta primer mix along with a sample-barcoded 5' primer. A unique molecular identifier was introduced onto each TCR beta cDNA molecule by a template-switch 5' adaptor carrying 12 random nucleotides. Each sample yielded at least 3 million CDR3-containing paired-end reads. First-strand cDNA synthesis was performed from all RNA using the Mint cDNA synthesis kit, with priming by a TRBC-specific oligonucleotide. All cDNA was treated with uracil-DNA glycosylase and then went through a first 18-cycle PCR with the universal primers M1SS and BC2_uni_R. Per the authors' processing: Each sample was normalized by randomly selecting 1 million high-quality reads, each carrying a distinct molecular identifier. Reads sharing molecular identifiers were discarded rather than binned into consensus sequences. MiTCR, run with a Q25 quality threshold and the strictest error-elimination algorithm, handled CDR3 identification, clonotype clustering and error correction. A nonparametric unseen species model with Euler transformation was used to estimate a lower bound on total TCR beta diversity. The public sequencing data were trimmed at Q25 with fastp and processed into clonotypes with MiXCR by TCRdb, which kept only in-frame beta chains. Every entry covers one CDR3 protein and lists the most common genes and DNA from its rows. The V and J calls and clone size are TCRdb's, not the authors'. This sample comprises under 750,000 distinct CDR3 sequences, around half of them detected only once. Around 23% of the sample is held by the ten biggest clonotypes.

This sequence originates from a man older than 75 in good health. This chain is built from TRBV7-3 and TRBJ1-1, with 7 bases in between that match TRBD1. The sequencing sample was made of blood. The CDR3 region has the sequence CASSSNRGREAFF. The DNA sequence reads TGTGCCAGCAGCTCGAACAGGGGTAGGGAAGCTTTCTTT.